Listed below are T cell receptor beta chains from one sample, sequenced in a study of T cell responses to AZD1222 COVID-19 vaccine. The method was immunoSEQ multiplex PCR; TCRdb's version includes in-frame clones alone and lacks a portion of them. The sample yields roughly 120,000 clones, 88% seen once. The material sequenced was peripheral blood, taken on day 0 of AZD1222 vaccination. The receptors here all came from an adult in good health. Both conserved end residues are part of each CDR3. Each record gives: J gene, V gene, D gene, clone size, CDR3 protein, CDR3 DNA. The D gene is left open where the match is weak. Only part of the rows carry a size: once, few, many, or a class if the clone is expanded.

>TRBJ1-2|TRBV11-2|NA|NA
CASSFIGRDLYGYTF
TGTGCCAGCAGCTTTATTGGCCGGGACCTCTATGGCTACACCTTC
>TRBJ2-1|TRBV4-1|TRBD2|NA
CASSPEVAAGVINEQFF
TGCGCCAGCAGCCCGGAGGTTGCAGCGGGAGTGATAAATGAGCAGTTCTTC
>TRBJ1-2|TRBV29-1|TRBD1|NA
CSVRDSASYTF
TGCAGCGTTAGGGACAGTGCTAGCTACACCTTC
>TRBJ1-5|TRBV7-2|NA|NA
CASSPTVRRPQHF
TGTGCCAGCAGCCCGACAGTGAGGCGGCCCCAGCATTTT
>TRBJ1-6|TRBV4-1|TRBD1|NA
CASSQDIDRGNSPLHF
TGCGCCAGCAGCCAAGATATAGACAGGGGAAACTCACCCCTCCACTTT
>TRBJ1-1|TRBV5-1|NA|NA
CASSPRDRGTEAFF
TGCGCCAGCAGCCCCAGGGACCGTGGAACTGAAGCTTTCTTT
>TRBJ1-5|TRBV24-1|NA|NA
CATSDGGGQPQHF
TGTGCCACCAGTGATGGGGGGGGCCAGCCCCAGCATTTT
>TRBJ1-4|TRBV6-5|NA|NA
CASGGIRRTNEKLFF
TGTGCCAGCGGGGGAATAAGGCGGACTAATGAAAAACTGTTTTTT
>TRBJ1-6|TRBV3-1/TRBV3-2|NA|NA
CASRSGRWNSPLHF
TGTGCCAGCAGGTCTGGACGGTGGAATTCACCCCTCCACTTT
>TRBJ1-2|TRBV30|TRBD1|few
CAWGQGPARLYGYTF
TGTGCCTGGGGACAGGGGCCCGCCCGACTTTATGGCTACACCTTC
>TRBJ1-6|TRBV6-6|TRBD1|NA
CASSSHTGGPSPLHF
TGTGCCAGCAGTTCACATACAGGGGGGCCATCACCCCTCCACTTT
>TRBJ1-5|TRBV18|TRBD1|NA
CASSHIDREGQPQHF
TGTGCCAGCTCCCATATAGACAGGGAAGGTCAGCCCCAGCATTTT
>TRBJ2-7|TRBV7-9|NA|NA
CASNLPGAASYEQYF
TGTGCCAGCAACCTTCCGGGAGCGGCCTCCTACGAGCAGTACTTC
>TRBJ1-2|TRBV6-4|NA|NA
CASSPAESANYGYTF
TGTGCCAGCAGTCCCGCGGAGTCAGCTAACTATGGCTACACCTTC
>TRBJ1-1|TRBV15|NA|NA
CATRTTAVNTEAFF
TGTGCCACCAGGACGACAGCAGTGAACACTGAAGCTTTCTTT
>TRBJ2-1|TRBV7-2|TRBD1|NA
CASSLQGAYSYNEQFF
TGTGCCAGCAGCCTCCAGGGGGCCTATTCCTACAATGAGCAGTTCTTC
>TRBJ2-2|TRBV4-1|NA|NA
CASSQVHTGELFF
TGCGCCAGCAGCCAAGTGCACACCGGGGAGCTGTTTTTT
>TRBJ2-2|TRBV10-1|NA|NA
CASSSTSPWAGELFF
TGCGCCAGCAGTTCGACCTCACCTTGGGCCGGGGAGCTGTTTTTT
>TRBJ2-3|TRBV24-1|TRBD1|NA
CATSENDRGTDTQYF
TGTGCCACCAGTGAAAACGACAGGGGCACAGATACGCAGTATTTT
>TRBJ2-5|TRBV6-2/TRBV6-3|NA|NA
CASSGGGSETQYF
TGTGCCAGCAGCGGCGGAGGGTCAGAGACCCAGTACTTC
>TRBJ1-1|TRBV12-3/TRBV12-4|NA|NA
CASSPGRRTEAFF
TGTGCCAGCAGTCCGGGCCGGCGCACTGAAGCTTTCTTT
>TRBJ2-7|TRBV6-5|NA|NA
CASSLDSTRYEQYF
TGTGCCAGCAGTCTCGACAGCACCCGGTACGAGCAGTACTTC
>TRBJ2-1|TRBV19|TRBD2|NA
CASSMNLAGGDEQFF
TGTGCCAGTAGTATGAACCTAGCGGGGGGCGATGAGCAGTTCTTC
>TRBJ1-3|TRBV9|NA|NA
CASSVAGAEIGNTIYF
TGTGCCAGCAGCGTAGCAGGAGCAGAGATTGGAAACACCATATATTTT
>TRBJ1-1|TRBV12-3/TRBV12-4|NA|NA
CASRPKTNTEAFF
TGTGCCAGCAGACCGAAGACGAACACTGAAGCTTTCTTT
>TRBJ2-6|TRBV6-2/TRBV6-3|NA|NA
CASSYSSRAGDTSLGANVLTF
TGTGCCAGCAGTTACTCGAGCCGGGCAGGGGATACGTCTCTGGGGGCCAACGTCCTGACTTTC
>TRBJ1-2|TRBV7-2|NA|NA
CASSSGVTNYGYTF
TGTGCCAGCAGCTCAGGGGTGACTAACTATGGCTACACCTTC
>TRBJ1-2|TRBV29-1|TRBD1|NA
CSVETGALLNYGYTF
TGCAGCGTTGAGACAGGGGCCCTACTCAACTATGGCTACACCTTC
>TRBJ1-2|TRBV6-5|TRBD1|NA
CASRASDRGGGYTF
TGTGCCAGCCGCGCCTCGGACAGGGGAGGGGGCTACACCTTC
>TRBJ1-1|TRBV7-9|NA|NA
CASSLRVMGTEAFF
TGTGCCAGCAGCCTACGGGTAATGGGCACTGAAGCTTTCTTT
>TRBJ1-4|TRBV29-1|NA|NA
CSVEDVGDPFGKLFF
TGCAGCGTTGAAGATGTAGGGGACCCCTTCGGAAAACTGTTTTTT
>TRBJ1-1|TRBV19|NA|NA
CASSWTNTEAFF
TGTGCCAGTAGTTGGACGAACACTGAAGCTTTCTTT
>TRBJ1-1|TRBV4-1|TRBD1|NA
CASSQGGTGGWTEAFF
TGCGCCAGCAGCCAAGGAGGCACAGGGGGCTGGACTGAAGCTTTCTTT
>TRBJ1-6|TRBV27|NA|NA
CASSSDLGGSYNSPLHF
TGTGCCAGCAGTTCGGACCTAGGGGGATCCTATAATTCACCCCTCCACTTT
>TRBJ1-2|TRBV13|TRBD1|NA
CASSFLTGWPANYGYTF
TGTGCCAGCAGCTTCCTGACAGGGTGGCCGGCTAACTATGGCTACACCTTC
>TRBJ1-1|TRBV11-3|NA|NA
CASSLGPGTSNTEAFF
TGTGCCAGCAGCTTAGGTCCCGGGACATCGAACACTGAAGCTTTCTTT
>TRBJ1-5|TRBV9|NA|NA
CASSVSGGNNQPQHF
TGTGCCAGCAGCGTGTCTGGGGGCAACAATCAGCCCCAGCATTTT